This T cell receptor (beta chain) came from a study of T cells after yellow fever vaccination. CDR3 length: 15 residues. The V gene's germline CDR1 is SGHRS and CDR2 YFSETQ. Deletions cut 4 bases from V and 1 base from J, with 12 bases between. TCRdb used MiXCR to reprocess the 5' RACE reads, holding one entry per CDR3 protein. There are hundreds of thousands of distinct CDR3 sequences in the sample; about 17% occur only once, and around 16% lies in the top ten. The sequencing here drew on PBMCs, taken 4 to 5 days after the first yellow fever vaccination. The TCR sequence derives from a man between 18 and 35 years old who received the YFV17D yellow fever vaccine. The chain recombines TRBV5-1 with TRBJ1-5; D not resolved. The CDR3 protein is CASSQIPGSNQPQHF. DNA of the CDR3: TGCGCCAGCAGCCAGATCCCCGGGAGCAATCAGCCCCAGCATTTT.